This TCR beta chain is drawn from a study of PD-1 blockade in classical Hodgkin lymphoma. In the study overall: Patients were infused with nivolumab 3 mg/kg every 2 weeks.

Study findings and constraints: Lower baseline TCR diversity was reported for newly diagnosed patients than for healthy donors.

In germline, CDR1 is GTSNPN, CDR2 SVGIG (reference sequence). This CDR3 contains 12 residues. With 3 bases removed from V and 1 base from J, the gap between germline ends came to 7 bases. All trial patients relapsed after autologous stem cell transplantation. Worth noting for this clone: The antigen is undetermined. Other DNA sequences in this sample translate to the same CDR3.

The repertoire was sequenced with immunoSEQ multiplex PCR; TCRdb's copy has only in-frame clones and lacks some. The sample holds tens of thousands of clones, around 67% seen once. The V gene is TRBV30, the J gene TRBJ2-7; D might be TRBD2 (6 bases). This receptor was obtained from a human donor with classical Hodgkin lymphoma. Sequences were derived from peripheral blood mononuclear cells (PBMCs), sampled before the second cycle of nivolumab. DNA of the CDR3: TGTGCCTGGAGGGAGGGGTCCTACGAGCAGTACTTC. It translates to CAWREGSYEQYF.